The clone carrying this TCR beta chain was seen a few times. What it recognizes is unknown. The single heparinised draw taken from each donor contained approximately 120 mL of blood on average. Germline V gene lookup returns CDR1 SQVTM and CDR2 ANQGSEA. V lost 7 bases, J lost 6 bases, and 18 bases lay in between. CDR3 size: 13 residues. The entirety of the isolated RNA underwent reverse transcription, so expressed TCRB transcripts were sequenced. Sequenced by immunoSEQ multiplex PCR; TCRdb stores in-frame clones only, minus some. In the table there are 300,000 to 350,000 clones, about a tenth of which are singletons. The data derive from a study of beta chain features in type 1 diabetes. General study findings and limits: Type 1 diabetes patients had TCRB CDR3s that were shorter (moderately but significantly so) in all four CD4+ subsets. Lower insertion and higher deletion counts appeared at VDJ junctions in type 1 diabetes patients. Across patients, naive, central memory and Treg TCRB repertoires exhibited apparently greater similarity than was observed across healthy donors.

Sequencing was performed on central memory CD4+ T cells from blood. This TCR came from a man under 40 with type 1 diabetes. This chain uses TRBV29-1 with TRBJ1-2; D call uncertain. The CDR3 DNA reads as TGCAGCGCTCGACGGGGAGATGAGGATGGCTACACCTTC. Translation gives CSARRGDEDGYTF.